The clone carrying this T cell receptor (beta chain) was detected ten times or more. Its specificity is not known. This sample is part of a study of T cells in Graves' hyperthyroidism and ophthalmopathy. TCR beta CDR3 regions were amplified from RNA transcripts. HTBI primers drove first-round RT-PCR of the TCR CDR3. One entry per CDR3 protein, called by TCRdb with MiXCR from the multiplex PCR reads. The data show around 440,000 distinct CDR3 sequences, with around 16% seen just once and about 14% held by the top ten. Study-wide results and limits: Most thyroid clonotypes expanded above 0.001 appeared in blood too.

The V gene lost 3 bases and the J gene lost 1 base, with 21 bases spanning the gap. CDR3 length: 18 amino acids. Patients aged 18 to 65 with hyperthyroidism were newly diagnosed, with duration under 2 months. Lactation, pregnancy, other autoimmune disease or uncontrolled infection led to exclusion of patients. A roughly 9.7 ml volume of fresh peripheral blood provided the PBMCs. The sequencing input was blood. The V and J genes are TRBV12-3 or TRBV12-4 and TRBJ1-1; TRBD1 might be the D (6 bases). This receptor was taken from a woman between 18 and 29 years old with Graves' hyperthyroidism. The CDR3 region has the DNA TGTGCCAGCAGTTTCAGCCGACTATTTCGACAGGAGAACACTGAAGCTTTCTTT. This sequence encodes CASSFSRLFRQENTEAFF.